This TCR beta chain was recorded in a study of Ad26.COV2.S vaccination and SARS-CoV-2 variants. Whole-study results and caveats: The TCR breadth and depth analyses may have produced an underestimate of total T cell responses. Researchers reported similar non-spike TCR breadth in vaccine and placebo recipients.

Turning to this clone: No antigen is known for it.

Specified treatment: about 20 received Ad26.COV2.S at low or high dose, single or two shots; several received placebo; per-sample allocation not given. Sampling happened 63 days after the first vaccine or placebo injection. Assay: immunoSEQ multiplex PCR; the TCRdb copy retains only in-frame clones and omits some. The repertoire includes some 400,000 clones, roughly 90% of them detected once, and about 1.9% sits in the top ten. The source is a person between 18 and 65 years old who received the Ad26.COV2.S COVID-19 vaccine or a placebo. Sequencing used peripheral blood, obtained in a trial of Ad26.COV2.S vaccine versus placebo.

The CDR3 protein is CSAGTPNEQFF. The DNA for the CDR3 is TGCAGTGCTGGGACCCCTAATGAGCAGTTCTTC. The rearrangement uses TRBV20-1 and TRBJ2-1; D is perhaps TRBD1 or TRBD2 (5 bases each). The germline CDR1 and CDR2 sequences are DFQATT and SNEGSKA (reference sequence). The CDR3 length is 11 residues. V shed 5 bases and J shed 7 bases, with 9 bases lying between them.